This T cell receptor (beta chain) was sequenced in a study of T cell changes during pregnancy in multiple sclerosis. Per the germline V gene, CDR1 is WNHNN and CDR2 is SYGVQD (reference sequence). V trimming: 6 bases; J trimming: 4 bases; junction bases outside the gene matches: 9. The CDR3 runs to 15 residues. Sequencing used immunoSEQ multiplex PCR; TCRdb keeps in-frame clones, though not all of them. Here the sample spans tens of thousands of clones, approximately 90% being singletons. Sequences were derived from peripheral blood, sampled in the first trimester of pregnancy. V usage is TRBV10-1 and J usage is TRBJ2-7; 10 bases are shared with TRBD1. This TCR derives from a female donor in good health, enrolled as a control in a pregnancy study. CDR3 in amino acids: CASSIRDRGSYEQYF. The CDR3 DNA reads as TGCGCCAGCAGCATCCGGGACAGGGGATCGTACGAGCAGTACTTC.